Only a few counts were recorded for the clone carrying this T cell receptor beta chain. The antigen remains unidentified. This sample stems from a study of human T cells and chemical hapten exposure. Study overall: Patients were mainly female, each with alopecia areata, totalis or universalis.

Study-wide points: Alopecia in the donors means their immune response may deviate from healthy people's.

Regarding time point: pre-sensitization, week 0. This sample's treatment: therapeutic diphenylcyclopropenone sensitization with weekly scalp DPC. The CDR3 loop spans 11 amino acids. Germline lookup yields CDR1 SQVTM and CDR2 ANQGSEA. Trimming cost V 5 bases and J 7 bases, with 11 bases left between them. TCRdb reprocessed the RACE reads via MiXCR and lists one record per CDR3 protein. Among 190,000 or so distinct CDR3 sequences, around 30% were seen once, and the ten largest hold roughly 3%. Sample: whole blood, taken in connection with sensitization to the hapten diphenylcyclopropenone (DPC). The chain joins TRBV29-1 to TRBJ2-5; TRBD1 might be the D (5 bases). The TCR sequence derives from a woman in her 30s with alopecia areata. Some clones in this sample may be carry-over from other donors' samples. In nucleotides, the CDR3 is TGCAGCGTTCGAAGGCAGGGGACCCAGTACTTC. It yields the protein CSVRRQGTQYF.